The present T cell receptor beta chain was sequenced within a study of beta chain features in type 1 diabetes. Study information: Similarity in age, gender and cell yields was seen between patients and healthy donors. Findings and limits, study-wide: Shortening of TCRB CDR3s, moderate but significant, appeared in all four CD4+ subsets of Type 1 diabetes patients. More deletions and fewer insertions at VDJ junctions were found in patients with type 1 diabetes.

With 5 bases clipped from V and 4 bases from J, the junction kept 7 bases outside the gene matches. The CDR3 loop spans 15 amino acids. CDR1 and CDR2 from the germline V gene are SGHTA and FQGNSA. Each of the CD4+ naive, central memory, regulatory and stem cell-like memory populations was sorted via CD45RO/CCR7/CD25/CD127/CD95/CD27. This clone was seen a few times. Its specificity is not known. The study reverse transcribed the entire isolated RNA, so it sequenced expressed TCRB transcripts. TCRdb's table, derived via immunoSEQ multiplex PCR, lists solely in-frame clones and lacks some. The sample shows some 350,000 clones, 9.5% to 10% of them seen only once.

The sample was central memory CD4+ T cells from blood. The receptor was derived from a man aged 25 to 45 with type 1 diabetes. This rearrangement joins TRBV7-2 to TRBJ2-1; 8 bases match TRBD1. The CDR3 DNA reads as TGTGCCAGCAGCACCCGACAGGGGATGTACAATGAGCAGTTCTTC. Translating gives CASSTRQGMYNEQFF. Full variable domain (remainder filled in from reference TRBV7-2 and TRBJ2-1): GAGVSQSPSNKVTEKGKDVELRCDPISGHTALYWYRQSLGQGLEFLIYFQGNSAPDKSGLPSDRFSAERTGGSVSTLTIQRTQQEDSAVYLCASSTRQGMYNEQFFGPGTRLTVL.